The TCR beta chain under discussion was sequenced for a study of T cell responses to AZD1222 COVID-19 vaccine. The study's findings and limits: White British donors predominated, females outnumbered males, and clonal diversity was possibly underestimated.

The assay was immunoSEQ multiplex PCR, and TCRdb's table has in-frame clones only and misses some. The table includes 40,000 to 55,000 clones, less than 95% detected once. This CDR3 has 14 amino acids. Trimming removed 9 bases from V and 8 bases from J; junction bases left unmatched: 9. Germline V lookup: CDR1 WSHSY, CDR2 SAAADI. As for this clone: Its antigen is unknown.

The V and J genes are TRBV10-2 and TRBJ2-1; 11 bases agree with TRBD2. The specimen comprised peripheral blood, sampled 28 days after the second AZD1222 dose. This receptor was identified in an adult who received the AZD1222 COVID-19 vaccine. CDR3 sequence: CASHTSGGRDEQFF. The CDR3 region has the DNA TGCGCCAGTCATACTAGCGGGGGCAGGGATGAGCAGTTCTTC.